This T cell receptor (beta chain) was recovered during a study of post-analysis software for immune sequencing data. Study outcomes and limitations: In patients, TRBV5-6, TRBV5-1 and TRBV20-1 belonged to roughly five TRBV segments found more frequently than in controls.

On this clonotype: Its antigen is still unknown.

The CDR3 sequence is 13 residues long. Trimming stripped 0 bases from V and 5 bases from J, with 8 bases between. Germline assignment: CDR1 SGDLS and CDR2 YYNGEE. The library was made from cDNA and included unique molecular identifiers. TCRdb processed the PCR reads anew with MiXCR; each CDR3 protein has one entry. The table shows roughly 410,000 distinct CDR3 sequences, with 30% to 45% occurring only once. The sequenced sample was blood. This receptor was identified in a girl aged 10 to 17 with multiple sclerosis. This chain joins TRBV9 and TRBJ2-5; the D is unclear. CDR3 sequence (DNA): TGTGCCAGCAGCGTAGATTCACTGGAGACCCAGTACTTC. Translation gives CASSVDSLETQYF.